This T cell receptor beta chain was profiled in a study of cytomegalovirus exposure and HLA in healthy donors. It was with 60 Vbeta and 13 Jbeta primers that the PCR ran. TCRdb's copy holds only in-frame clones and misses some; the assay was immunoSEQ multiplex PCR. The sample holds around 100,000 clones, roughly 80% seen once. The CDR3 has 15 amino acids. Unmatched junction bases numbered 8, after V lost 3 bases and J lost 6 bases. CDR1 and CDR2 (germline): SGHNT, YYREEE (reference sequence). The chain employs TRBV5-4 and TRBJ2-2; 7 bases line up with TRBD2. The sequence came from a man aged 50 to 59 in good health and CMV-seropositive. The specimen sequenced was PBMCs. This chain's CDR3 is CASSSPGGRSGELFF. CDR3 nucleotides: TGTGCCAGCAGCTCACCGGGCGGGAGATCCGGGGAGCTGTTTTTT.